This T cell receptor beta chain originates from a study of cytomegalovirus exposure and HLA in healthy donors. As to this clone: The antigen remains undetermined.

Germline loops: CDR1 SNHLY, CDR2 FYNNEI. The CDR3 contains 19 residues. V was clipped by 1 base and J by 0 bases; unmatched bases: 9. PCR amplification relied on 60 Vbeta primers (plus 13 Jbeta primers). This table comes from immunoSEQ multiplex PCR, and its TCRdb copy is limited to in-frame clones, with some not included. Altogether 100,000 or so clones are present, roughly 73% being singletons, with the ten largest covering over 7.5%. Study conclusions and caveats: The classifier, whose performance was assessed in both the original and validation cohorts, reportedly diagnosed cytomegalovirus status with high specificity and sensitivity.

The receptor's source is a woman aged 35 to 49 in good health and CMV-seropositive. Material: PBMCs. The V and J genes are TRBV2 and TRBJ2-3, with 11 bases aligning to TRBD2. In nucleotides, the CDR3 is TGTGCCAGCAGTGAAGGGGCTAGCGGGGGGCCCCTCAGCACAGATACGCAGTATTTT. As protein: CASSEGASGGPLSTDTQYF. The complete variable domain, with remaining parts taken from reference TRBV2 and TRBJ2-3, reads EPEVTQTPSHQVTQMGQEVILRCVPISNHLYFYWYRQILGQKVEFLVSFYNNEISEKSEIFDDQFSVERPDGSNFTLKIRSTKLEDSAMYFCASSEGASGGPLSTDTQYFGPGTRLTVL.